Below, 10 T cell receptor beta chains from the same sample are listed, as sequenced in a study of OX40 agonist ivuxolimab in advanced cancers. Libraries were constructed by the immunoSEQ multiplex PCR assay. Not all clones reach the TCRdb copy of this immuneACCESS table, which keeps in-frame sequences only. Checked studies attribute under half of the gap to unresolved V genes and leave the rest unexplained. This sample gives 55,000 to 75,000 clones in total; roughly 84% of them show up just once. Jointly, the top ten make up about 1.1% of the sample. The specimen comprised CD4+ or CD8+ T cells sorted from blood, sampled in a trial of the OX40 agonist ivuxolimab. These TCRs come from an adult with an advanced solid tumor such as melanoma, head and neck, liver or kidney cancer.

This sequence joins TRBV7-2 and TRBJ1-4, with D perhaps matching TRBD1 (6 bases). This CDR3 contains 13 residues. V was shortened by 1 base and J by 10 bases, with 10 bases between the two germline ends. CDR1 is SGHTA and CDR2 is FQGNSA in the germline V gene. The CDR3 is CASSLERGRKLFF. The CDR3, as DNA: TGTGCCAGCAGCTTAGAGCGGGGGCGAAAACTGTTTTTT.

Written as DNA, the CDR3 is TGTGCCAGTAGTGGATGGAGAGTTCAGTACTTC. It is translated as CASSGWRVQYF. The rearrangement links TRBV19 to TRBJ2-4, with D hard to call. CDR3 length: 11 amino acids. The V gene's germline CDR1 is LNHDA and CDR2 SQIVND (reference sequence). Between the trimmed V and J ends, which lost 5 bases and 11 bases, there was a span of 10 bases.

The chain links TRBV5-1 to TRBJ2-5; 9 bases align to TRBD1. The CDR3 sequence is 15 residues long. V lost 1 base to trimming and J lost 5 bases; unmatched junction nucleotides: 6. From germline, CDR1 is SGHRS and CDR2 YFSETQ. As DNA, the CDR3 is TGCGCCAGCAGCTTGACAGGGGGCGGAGAGGAGACCCAGTACTTC. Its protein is CASSLTGGGEETQYF.

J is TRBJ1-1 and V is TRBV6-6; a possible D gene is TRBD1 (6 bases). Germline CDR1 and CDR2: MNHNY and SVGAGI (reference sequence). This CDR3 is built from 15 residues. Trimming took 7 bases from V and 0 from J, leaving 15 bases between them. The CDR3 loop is CASTPSGALNTEAFF. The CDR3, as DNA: TGTGCCAGCACCCCGTCAGGGGCCCTGAACACTGAAGCTTTCTTT.

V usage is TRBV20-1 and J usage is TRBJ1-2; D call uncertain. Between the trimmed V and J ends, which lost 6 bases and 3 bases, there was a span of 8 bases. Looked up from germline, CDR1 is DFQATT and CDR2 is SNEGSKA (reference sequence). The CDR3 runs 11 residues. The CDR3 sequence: CSAWQDYGYTF. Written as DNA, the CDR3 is TGCAGTGCATGGCAGGACTATGGCTACACCTTC.

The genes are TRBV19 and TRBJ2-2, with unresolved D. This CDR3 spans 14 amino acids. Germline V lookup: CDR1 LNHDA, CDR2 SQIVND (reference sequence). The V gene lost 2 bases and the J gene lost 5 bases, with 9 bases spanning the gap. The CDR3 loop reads CASSIKQWTGELFF. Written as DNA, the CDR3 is TGTGCCAGTAGTATAAAACAATGGACCGGGGAGCTGTTTTTT.

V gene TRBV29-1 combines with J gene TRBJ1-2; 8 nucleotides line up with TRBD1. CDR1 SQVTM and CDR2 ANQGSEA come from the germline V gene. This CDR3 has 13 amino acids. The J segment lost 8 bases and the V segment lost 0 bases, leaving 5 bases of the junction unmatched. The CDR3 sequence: CSVEDQGARGYTF. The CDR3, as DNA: TGCAGCGTTGAAGATCAGGGGGCGCGGGGCTACACCTTC.

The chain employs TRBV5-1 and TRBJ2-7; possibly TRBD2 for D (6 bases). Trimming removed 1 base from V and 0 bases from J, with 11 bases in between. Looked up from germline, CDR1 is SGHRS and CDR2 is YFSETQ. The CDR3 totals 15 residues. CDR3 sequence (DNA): TGCGCCAGCAGCTTGTATGGGGGGAGCTCCTACGAGCAGTACTTC. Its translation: CASSLYGGSSYEQYF.

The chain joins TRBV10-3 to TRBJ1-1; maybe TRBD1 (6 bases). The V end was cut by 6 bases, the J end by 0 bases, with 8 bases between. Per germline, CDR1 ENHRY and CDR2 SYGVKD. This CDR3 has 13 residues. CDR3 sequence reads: CAIRRDMNTEAFF. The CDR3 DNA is TGTGCCATCAGGCGGGACATGAACACTGAAGCTTTCTTT.

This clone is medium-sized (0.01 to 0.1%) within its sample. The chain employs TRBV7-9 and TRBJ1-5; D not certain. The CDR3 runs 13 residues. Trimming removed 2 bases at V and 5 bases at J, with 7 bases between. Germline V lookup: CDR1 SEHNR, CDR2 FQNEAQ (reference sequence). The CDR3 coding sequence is TGTGCCAGCAGCTTAAACTCGGATCAGCCCCAGCATTTT. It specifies CASSLNSDQPQHF.